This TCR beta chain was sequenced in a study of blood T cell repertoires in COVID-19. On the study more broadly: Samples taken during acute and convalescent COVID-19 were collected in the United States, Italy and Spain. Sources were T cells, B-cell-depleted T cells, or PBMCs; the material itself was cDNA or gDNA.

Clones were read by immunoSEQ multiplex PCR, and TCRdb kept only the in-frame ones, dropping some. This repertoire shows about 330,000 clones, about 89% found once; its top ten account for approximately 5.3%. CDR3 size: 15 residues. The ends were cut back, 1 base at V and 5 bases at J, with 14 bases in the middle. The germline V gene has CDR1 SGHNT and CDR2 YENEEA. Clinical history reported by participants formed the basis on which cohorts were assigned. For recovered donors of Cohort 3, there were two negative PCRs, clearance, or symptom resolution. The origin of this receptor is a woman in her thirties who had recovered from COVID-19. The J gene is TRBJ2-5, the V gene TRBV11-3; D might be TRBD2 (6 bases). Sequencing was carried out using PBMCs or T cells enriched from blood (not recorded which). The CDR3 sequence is CASSLGELAEETQYF. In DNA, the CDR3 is TGTGCCAGCAGCTTAGGGGAACTAGCTGAGGAGACCCAGTACTTC.